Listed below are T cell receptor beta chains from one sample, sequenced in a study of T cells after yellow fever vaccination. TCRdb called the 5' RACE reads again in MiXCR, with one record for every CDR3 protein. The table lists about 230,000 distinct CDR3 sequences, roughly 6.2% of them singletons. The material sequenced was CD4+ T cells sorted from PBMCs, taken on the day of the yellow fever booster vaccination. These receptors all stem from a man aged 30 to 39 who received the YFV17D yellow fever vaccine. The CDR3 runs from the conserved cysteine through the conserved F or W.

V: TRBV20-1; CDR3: CSARNRDSYGYTF
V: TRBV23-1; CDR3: CARPGQIAGVRYNQQFF
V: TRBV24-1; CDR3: CATSDSRLAPRGTQYF
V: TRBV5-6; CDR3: CASSWTSGNEQYF
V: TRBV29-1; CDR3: CSARTDSGPYNEQFF
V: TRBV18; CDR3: CASSPTSGRSDTQYF
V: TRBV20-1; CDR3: CSARDSSSGYNEQFF
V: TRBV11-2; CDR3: CASSFTRQGATDTQYF
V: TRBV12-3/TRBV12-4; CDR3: CASSFGARSPLHF
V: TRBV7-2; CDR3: CASSLSFSETQYF
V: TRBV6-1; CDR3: CASSKGQNYGYTF
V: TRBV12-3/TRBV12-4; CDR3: CASSFGGAMNTGELFF
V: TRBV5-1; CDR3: CASIRDSGADTQYF
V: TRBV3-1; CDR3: CASSRFLGGSTDTQYF
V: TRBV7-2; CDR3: CASSSPTHNSYEQYF
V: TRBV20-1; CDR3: CSASGRVTDTQYF
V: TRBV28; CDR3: CATRVSATSYEQYF
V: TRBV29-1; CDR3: CSVPGRRSLDEAFF
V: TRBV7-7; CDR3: CASSTTPGGETQYF
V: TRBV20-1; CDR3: CSASERSTREQFF
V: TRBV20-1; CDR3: CSKEARLAATDTQYF
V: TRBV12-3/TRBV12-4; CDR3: CASSRGTGIAGQHF
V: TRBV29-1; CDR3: CSVATSSGNTIYF
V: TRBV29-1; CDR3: CSVEWRDDYNEQFF
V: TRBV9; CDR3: CASSVVPGEVGGYTF
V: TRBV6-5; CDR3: CASSNPSVWYQETQYF
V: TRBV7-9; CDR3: CASSVGTGYSYEQYF
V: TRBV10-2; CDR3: CASIPSRTDTQYF
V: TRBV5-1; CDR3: CASTGSTVNEKLFF
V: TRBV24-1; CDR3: CATSDPLHASGHNEQFF
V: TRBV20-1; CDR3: CSARDGQGVGEQYF
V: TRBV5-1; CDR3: CASSFDGPVDEQFF
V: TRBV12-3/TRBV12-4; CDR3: CANGTPNTGELFF
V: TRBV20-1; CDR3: CSARWGGSSGNTIYF
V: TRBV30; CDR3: CALGLQGESQYF
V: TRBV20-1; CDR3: CSARGGQGSLEQYF
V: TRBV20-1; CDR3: CSASRDSQETQYF
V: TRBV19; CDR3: CASSMRTTGPYEQYF
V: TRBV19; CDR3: CASRVGSSSYNEQFF
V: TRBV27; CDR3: CASSSRHTREGTDTQYF
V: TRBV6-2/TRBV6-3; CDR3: CASSRQYDQPQHF
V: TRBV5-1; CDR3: CASSLDGNTQYF
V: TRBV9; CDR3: CASSVAGPSTSAAGFNEQFF
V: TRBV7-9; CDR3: CASSLTYGLAALQYF
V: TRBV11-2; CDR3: CASSFGGLGDEQFF
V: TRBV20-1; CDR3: CSANPAGPSSGTQYF
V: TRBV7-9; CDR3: CASSTDLPNQPQHF
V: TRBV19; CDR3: CASSLSGQGTYEQYF